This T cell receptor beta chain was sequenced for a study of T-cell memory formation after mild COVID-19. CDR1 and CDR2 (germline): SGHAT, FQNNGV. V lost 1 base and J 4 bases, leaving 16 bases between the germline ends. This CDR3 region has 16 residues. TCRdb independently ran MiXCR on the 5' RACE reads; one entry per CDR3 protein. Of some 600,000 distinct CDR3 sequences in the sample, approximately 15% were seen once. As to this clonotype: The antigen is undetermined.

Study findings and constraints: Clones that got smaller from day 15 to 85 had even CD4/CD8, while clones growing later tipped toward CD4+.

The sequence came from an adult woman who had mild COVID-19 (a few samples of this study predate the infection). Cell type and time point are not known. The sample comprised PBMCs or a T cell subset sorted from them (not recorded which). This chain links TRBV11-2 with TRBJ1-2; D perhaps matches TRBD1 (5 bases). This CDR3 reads CASSLGKGISRYGYTF. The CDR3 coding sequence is TGTGCCAGCAGCTTAGGAAAGGGGATCTCTCGCTATGGCTACACCTTC.